The rows below give T cell receptor beta chains drawn from one sample of a study of cytomegalovirus exposure and HLA in healthy donors. Assay used: immunoSEQ multiplex PCR; TCRdb lists only in-frame clones, some missing. The table lists 60,000 or so clones, around 86% of them singletons. The sample taken for sequencing was PBMCs. The receptors shown here come from a female donor in good health and CMV-seronegative. Each CDR3 is given with its conserved first and last residue.

J gene: TRBJ1-1
V gene: TRBV5-5
CDR3 protein: CASRWAGVMNTEAFF

J gene: TRBJ2-5
V gene: TRBV5-5
CDR3 protein: CASSGLVSLQETQYF

J gene: TRBJ1-6
V gene: TRBV7-8
CDR3 protein: CASSLHEEEGISPLHF

J gene: TRBJ1-2
V gene: TRBV30
CDR3 protein: CAWGQGFLYGYTF

J gene: TRBJ2-1
V gene: TRBV7-2
CDR3 protein: CASYLEALAGNEQFF

J gene: TRBJ2-1
V gene: TRBV2
CDR3 protein: CAGTSGRNEQFF

J gene: TRBJ1-4
V gene: TRBV7-9
CDR3 protein: CASSRAATGNNEKLFF

J gene: TRBJ1-3
V gene: TRBV7-9
CDR3 protein: CASSSRDTRLMENTIYF

J gene: TRBJ1-1
V gene: TRBV7-6
CDR3 protein: CASSYDRATEAFF

J gene: TRBJ2-7
V gene: TRBV28
CDR3 protein: CASRIAGGREEQYF

J gene: TRBJ1-5
V gene: TRBV28
CDR3 protein: CASSLGRGRDGIQPQHF

J gene: TRBJ1-1
V gene: TRBV27
CDR3 protein: CASRGQANTEAFF

J gene: TRBJ1-2
V gene: TRBV5-1
CDR3 protein: CASSFDTQSRYGYTF